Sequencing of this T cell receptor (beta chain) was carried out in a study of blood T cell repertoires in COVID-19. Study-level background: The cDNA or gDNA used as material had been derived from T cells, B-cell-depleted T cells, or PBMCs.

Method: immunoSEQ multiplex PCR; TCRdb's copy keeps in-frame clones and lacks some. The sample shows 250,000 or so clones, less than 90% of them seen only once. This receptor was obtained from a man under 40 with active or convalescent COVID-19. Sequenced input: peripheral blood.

CDR3 bases: TGTGCCAGCAGCTTATCACTAGCGGGGGCCCAAGGGGAGCTGTTTTTT. Amino acids: CASSLSLAGAQGELFF. The chain links TRBV13 to TRBJ2-2, with 11 bases identical to TRBD2. The CDR3 loop spans 16 amino acids. Unmatched junction bases numbered 7, after V lost 2 bases and J lost 8 bases. The germline gives CDR1 PRHDT, CDR2 FYEKMQ (reference sequence).